This T cell receptor (beta chain) was recorded in a study of shared clonotypes between healthy human individuals. Study-level background: Three CD4 naive, three CD4 memory, two CD8 naive and one CD8 memory plate were used per donor.

Notes on this clone: The antigen is unknown.

The assay was immunoSEQ multiplex PCR, and TCRdb's table has in-frame clones only and misses some. The table lists approximately 530,000 clones, around 96% of them singletons. General study findings and limits: Larger estimated richness was generally recorded for naive subsets relative to memory subsets. Among non-shared clonotypes, generation probabilities were lower than among those shared by all four donors.

Partitioning of CD4+ cells yielded a CD45RA+ naive subset and a CD45RA-negative memory subset. Sequencing input: naive CD4+ T cells sorted from blood. Subset reported: CD45RA+ positively selected. This clonotype originated in a woman aged 25 to 39 in good health.

CDR3 in DNA: TGTGCCAGCAGTTTCCTAGAAGACGAGCAGTACTTC. It codes for CASSFLEDEQYF. The rearrangement links TRBV5-5 to TRBJ2-7, with no clear D. In germline, CDR1 is SGHKS, CDR2 YYEKEE (reference sequence). Trimming pared 5 bases from V and 5 bases from J, leaving 11 bases between. The length of the CDR3 is 12 residues.